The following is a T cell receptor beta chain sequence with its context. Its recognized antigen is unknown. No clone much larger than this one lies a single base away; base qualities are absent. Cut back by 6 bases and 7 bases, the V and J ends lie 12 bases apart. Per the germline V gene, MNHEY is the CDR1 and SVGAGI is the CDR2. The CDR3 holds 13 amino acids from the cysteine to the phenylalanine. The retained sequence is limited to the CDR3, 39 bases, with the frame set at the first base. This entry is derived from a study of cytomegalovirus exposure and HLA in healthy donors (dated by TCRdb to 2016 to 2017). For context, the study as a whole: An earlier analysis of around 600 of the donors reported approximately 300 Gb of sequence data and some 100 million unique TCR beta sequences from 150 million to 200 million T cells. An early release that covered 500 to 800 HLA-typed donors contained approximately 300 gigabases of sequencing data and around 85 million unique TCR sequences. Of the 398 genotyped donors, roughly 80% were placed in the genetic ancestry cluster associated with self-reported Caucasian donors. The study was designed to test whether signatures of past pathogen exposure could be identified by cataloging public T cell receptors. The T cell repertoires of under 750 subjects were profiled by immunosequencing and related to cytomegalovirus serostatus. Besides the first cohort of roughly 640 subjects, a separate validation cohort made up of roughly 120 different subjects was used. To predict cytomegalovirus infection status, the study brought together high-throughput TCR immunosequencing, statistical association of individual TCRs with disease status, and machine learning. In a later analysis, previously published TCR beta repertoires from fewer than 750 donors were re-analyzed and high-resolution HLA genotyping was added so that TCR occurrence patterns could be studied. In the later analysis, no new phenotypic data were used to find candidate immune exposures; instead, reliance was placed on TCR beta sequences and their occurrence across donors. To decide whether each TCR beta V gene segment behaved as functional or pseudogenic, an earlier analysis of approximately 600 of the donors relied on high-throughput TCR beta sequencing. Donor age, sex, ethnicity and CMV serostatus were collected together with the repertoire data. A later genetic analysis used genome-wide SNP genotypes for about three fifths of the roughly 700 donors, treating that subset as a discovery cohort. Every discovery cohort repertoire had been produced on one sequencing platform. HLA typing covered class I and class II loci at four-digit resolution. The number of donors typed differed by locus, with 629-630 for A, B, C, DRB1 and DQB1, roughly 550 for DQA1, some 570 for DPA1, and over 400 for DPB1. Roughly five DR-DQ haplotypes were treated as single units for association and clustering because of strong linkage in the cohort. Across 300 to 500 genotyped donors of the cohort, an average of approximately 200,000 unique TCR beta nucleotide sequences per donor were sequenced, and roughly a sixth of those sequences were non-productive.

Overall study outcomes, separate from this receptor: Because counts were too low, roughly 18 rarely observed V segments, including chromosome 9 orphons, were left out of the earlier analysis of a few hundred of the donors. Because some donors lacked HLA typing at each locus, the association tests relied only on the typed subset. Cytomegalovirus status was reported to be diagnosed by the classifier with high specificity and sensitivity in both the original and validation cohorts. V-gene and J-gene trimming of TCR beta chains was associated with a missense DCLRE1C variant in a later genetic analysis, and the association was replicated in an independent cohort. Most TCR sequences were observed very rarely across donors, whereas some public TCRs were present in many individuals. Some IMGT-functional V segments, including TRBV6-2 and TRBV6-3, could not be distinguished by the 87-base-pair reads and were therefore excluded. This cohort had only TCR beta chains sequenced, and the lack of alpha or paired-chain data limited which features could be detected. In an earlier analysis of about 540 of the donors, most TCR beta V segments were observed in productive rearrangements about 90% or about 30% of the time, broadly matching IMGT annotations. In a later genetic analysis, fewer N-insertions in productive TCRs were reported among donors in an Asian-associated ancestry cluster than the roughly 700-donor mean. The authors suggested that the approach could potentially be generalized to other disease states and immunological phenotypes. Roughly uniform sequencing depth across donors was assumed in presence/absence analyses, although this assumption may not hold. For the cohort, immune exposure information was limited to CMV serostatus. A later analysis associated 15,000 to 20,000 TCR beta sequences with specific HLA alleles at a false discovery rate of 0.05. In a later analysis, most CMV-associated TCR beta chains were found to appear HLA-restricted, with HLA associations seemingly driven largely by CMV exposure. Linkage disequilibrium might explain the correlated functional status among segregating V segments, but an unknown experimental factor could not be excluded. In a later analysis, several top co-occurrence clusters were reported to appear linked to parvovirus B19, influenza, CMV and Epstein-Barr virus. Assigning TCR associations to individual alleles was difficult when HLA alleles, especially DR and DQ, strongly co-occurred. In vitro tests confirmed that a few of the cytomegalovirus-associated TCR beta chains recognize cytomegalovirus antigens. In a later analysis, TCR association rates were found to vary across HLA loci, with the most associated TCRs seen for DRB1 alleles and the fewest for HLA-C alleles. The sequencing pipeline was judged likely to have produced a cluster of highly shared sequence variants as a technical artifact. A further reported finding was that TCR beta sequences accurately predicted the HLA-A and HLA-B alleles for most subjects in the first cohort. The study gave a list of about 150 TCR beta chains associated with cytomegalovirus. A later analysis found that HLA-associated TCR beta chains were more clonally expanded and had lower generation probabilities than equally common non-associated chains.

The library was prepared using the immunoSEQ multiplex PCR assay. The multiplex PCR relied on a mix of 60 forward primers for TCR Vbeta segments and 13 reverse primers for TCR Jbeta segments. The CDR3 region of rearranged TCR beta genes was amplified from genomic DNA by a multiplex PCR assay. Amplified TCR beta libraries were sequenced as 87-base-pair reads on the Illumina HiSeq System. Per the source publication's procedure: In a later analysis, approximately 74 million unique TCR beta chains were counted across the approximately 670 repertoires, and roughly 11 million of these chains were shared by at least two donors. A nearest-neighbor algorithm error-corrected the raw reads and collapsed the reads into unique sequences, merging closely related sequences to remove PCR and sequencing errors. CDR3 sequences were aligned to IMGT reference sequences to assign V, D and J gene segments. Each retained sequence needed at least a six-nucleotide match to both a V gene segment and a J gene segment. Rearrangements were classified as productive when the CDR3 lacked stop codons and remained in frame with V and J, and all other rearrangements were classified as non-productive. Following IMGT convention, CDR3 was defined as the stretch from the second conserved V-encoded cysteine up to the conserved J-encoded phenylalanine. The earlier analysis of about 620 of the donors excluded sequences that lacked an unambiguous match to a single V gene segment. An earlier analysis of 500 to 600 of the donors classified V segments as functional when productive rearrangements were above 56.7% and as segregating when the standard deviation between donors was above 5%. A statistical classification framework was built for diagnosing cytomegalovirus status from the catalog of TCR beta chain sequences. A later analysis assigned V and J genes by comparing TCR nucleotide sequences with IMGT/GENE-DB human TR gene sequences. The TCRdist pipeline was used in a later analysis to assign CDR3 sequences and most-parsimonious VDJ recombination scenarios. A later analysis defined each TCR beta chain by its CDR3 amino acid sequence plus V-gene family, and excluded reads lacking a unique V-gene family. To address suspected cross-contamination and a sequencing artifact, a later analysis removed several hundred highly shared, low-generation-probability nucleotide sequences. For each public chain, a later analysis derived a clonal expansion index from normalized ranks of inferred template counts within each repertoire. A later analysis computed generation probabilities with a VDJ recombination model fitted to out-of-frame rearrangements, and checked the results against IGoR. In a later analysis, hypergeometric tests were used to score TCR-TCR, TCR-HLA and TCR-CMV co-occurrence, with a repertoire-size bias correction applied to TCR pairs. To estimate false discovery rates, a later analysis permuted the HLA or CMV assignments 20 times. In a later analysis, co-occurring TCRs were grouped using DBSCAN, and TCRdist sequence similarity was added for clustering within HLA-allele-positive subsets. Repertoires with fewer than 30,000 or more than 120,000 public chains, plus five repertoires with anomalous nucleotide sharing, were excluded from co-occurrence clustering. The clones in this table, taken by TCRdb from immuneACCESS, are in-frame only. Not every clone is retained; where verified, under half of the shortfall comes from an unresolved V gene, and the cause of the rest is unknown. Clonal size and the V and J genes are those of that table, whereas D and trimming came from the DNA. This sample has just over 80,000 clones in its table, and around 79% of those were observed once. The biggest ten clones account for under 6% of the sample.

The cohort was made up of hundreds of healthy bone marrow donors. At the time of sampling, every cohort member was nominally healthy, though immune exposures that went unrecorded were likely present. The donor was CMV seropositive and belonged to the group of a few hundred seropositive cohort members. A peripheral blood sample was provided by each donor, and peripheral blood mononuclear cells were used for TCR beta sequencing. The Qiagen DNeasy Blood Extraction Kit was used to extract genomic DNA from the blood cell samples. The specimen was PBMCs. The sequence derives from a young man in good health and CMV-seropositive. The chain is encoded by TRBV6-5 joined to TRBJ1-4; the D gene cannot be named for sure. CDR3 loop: CASRTQGSEKLFF. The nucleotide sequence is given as TGTGCCAGCAGGACTCAAGGCAGTGAAAAACTGTTTTTT.